What follows are 8 T cell receptor beta chains derived from one specimen sequenced in a study of CD8 T cells in ankylosing spondylitis. A single record per CDR3 protein comes from TCRdb applying MiXCR to the 5' RACE reads. Here the sample spans 300,000 to 400,000 distinct CDR3 sequences, more than 9% being singletons. Sequences were obtained from blood, either unsorted or a sorted T cell fraction (not recorded which). The receptors derive from a female donor with ankylosing spondylitis or in good health (not recorded which).

This chain connects TRBV20-1 to TRBJ2-7; D is possibly TRBD1 or TRBD2 (6 bases each). The ends were cut back, 6 bases at V and 2 bases at J, with 17 bases in the middle. The germline gives CDR1 DFQATT, CDR2 SNEGSKA (reference sequence). The CDR3 sequence is 14 residues long. The CDR3, as DNA: TGCAGTGCCCGAGGGGGGACATCAGCCTACGAGCAGTACTTC. Residues: CSARGGTSAYEQYF.

The chain employs TRBV9 and TRBJ2-1; the D gene is possibly TRBD2 (5 bases). Germline V gene lookup returns CDR1 SGDLS and CDR2 YYNGEE. With 0 bases removed from V and 2 bases from J, the gap between germline ends came to 12 bases. This CDR3 is 16 amino acids long. CDR3 nucleotides: TGTGCCAGCAGCGTAGGAGGTCGAGGGACCTACAATGAGCAGTTCTTC. Its translation is CASSVGGRGTYNEQFF.

This clonotype was seen many times. This chain links TRBV20-1 with TRBJ2-7; 9 bases are shared with TRBD1. Germline values: CDR1 DFQATT, CDR2 SNEGSKA (reference sequence). The J segment lost 5 bases and the V segment lost 5 bases, leaving 10 bases of the junction unmatched. The CDR3 contains 14 residues. The CDR3 DNA reads as TGCAGTGCTCCAAAACAGGGGGCAATCAACGAGCAGTACTTC. This gives the protein CSAPKQGAINEQYF.

This clonotype occurred a few times. The gene calls are TRBV9 and TRBJ1-1; a possible D gene is TRBD1 (6 bases). Germline CDR1 SGDLS, CDR2 YYNGEE. The CDR3 runs 16 residues. V was trimmed by 0 bases and J by 3 bases, leaving 15 bases between them. Here the CDR3 reads CASSVAVTGRDTEAFF. CDR3 DNA: TGTGCCAGCAGCGTAGCGGTTACAGGGCGGGACACTGAAGCTTTCTTT.

The chain recombines TRBV15 with TRBJ2-2; D unclear. CDR1 and CDR2 from the germline V gene are LNHNV and YYDKDF (reference sequence). The CDR3 totals 14 residues. Trimming removed 5 bases at V and 6 bases at J, with 13 bases between. DNA for the CDR3: TGTGCCACCAGCCCCCCTATAGGAGCCGGGGAGCTGTTTTTT. Its protein product is CATSPPIGAGELFF.

This clonotype was recorded many times. The chain combines TRBV7-2 with TRBJ1-1; D uncertain. Per the germline V gene, CDR1 is SGHTA and CDR2 is FQGNSA. V was shortened by 2 bases and J by 5 bases, with 9 bases between the two germline ends. The CDR3 is 13 residues long. CDR3 sequence (DNA): TGTGCCAGCAGCTTAATTCCGAATACTGAAGCTTTCTTT. Protein: CASSLIPNTEAFF.

As to this clonotype: This may arise from a read error, as a much more abundant clone is one base away. The final CDR3 position lacks the conserved phenylalanine or tryptophan, pointing to a likely read error. The rearrangement uses TRBV6-1 and TRBJ2-3, with 9 positions matching TRBD1. The CDR3 has 14 amino acids. Germline assignment: CDR1 MNHNS and CDR2 SASEGT. The V and J ends lost 10 bases and 4 bases, in that order; junction bases with no gene match: 9. The CDR3 reads CATTGQGKADTQYY. The CDR3, as DNA: TGTGCCACCACGGGACAGGGTAAAGCAGATACGCAGTATTAT.

This clonotype occurred a few times. The genes are TRBV5-1 and TRBJ2-7; 15 bases fit TRBD2. The germline V gene has CDR1 SGHRS and CDR2 YFSETQ. V lost 3 bases to trimming and J lost 0 bases; unmatched junction nucleotides: 7. The CDR3 runs 18 residues. CDR3 in DNA: TGCGCCAGCAGCTGGGGACTAGCGGGAGGTAAAAGCTCCTACGAGCAGTACTTC. Translated, it gives CASSWGLAGGKSSYEQYF.